In this sample, the clone carrying this TCR beta chain turned up a few times. Its antigen is unknown. Alongside a J-beta primer mix, a sample-barcoded 5' primer served in a second PCR lasting roughly 6 to 12 cycles. A template-switch adaptor that had 12 random nucleotides put a tag on each cDNA molecule. Sequencing recovered at least 2.5 million CDR3-containing paired-end reads from each sample. TCRdb re-called the 5' RACE reads through MiXCR, storing one row per CDR3 protein. This table has approximately 760,000 distinct CDR3 sequences, around 25% appearing once. The source of the sample is a study of blood T cells in healthy people across ages. General study points: With age, beta diversity per million T cells declined roughly linearly, significantly by about 37.

This CDR3 has 14 residues. V lost 6 bases, J lost 7 bases, and 15 bases lay in between. These records were also assigned to another study, of T cells of mothers and their children. That source adds: In each mother, TCR beta CDR3 reads exceeded 10 million; in each child, they numbered a few million.

This clonotype was sampled from a boy younger than 18 in good health. The chain recombines TRBV12-3 or TRBV12-4 with TRBJ1-4; a possible D gene is TRBD1 (6 bases). Sequenced sample: blood. CDR3 sequence (DNA): TGTGCCAGCAGGCCTAGAGGGGGAGGTGAAAAACTGTTTTTT. Translation gives CASRPRGGGEKLFF.